A single sample is the source of the 21 T cell receptor beta chains below, sequenced in a study of human T cells and chemical hapten exposure. The time point denotes: patch test 2, 6 weeks after DPC sensitization. Treatment denoted: therapeutic diphenylcyclopropenone sensitization with weekly scalp DPC. TCRdb reprocessed the RACE reads via MiXCR and lists one record per CDR3 protein. The sample yields under 90,000 distinct CDR3 sequences, about 8.5% seen once. The sequencing here drew on whole blood, taken in connection with sensitization to the hapten diphenylcyclopropenone (DPC). The receptors shown here come from a woman between 50 and 59 years old with alopecia areata. Some clones in this sample may be carry-over from other donors' samples.

V gene TRBV20-1 combines with J gene TRBJ1-4, with TRBD1 as a possible D gene (5 bases). The CDR3 extends over 14 amino acids. Germline V gene data show CDR1 as DFQATT and CDR2 as SNEGSKA (reference sequence). Trimming removed 5 bases from V and 8 bases from J, with 18 bases in between. CDR3 region: CSARLPFQGEKLFF. CDR3 bases: TGCAGTGCTCGACTGCCTTTCCAGGGAGAAAAACTGTTTTTT.

This clonotype was observed a handful of times. The rearrangement links TRBV12-3 or TRBV12-4 to TRBJ1-6; TRBD1 aligns across 10 bases. The CDR3 contains 14 residues. With 6 bases clipped from V and 10 bases from J, the junction kept 6 bases outside the gene matches. CDR3 protein: CASSSGTGASPLHF. CDR3 coding DNA: TGTGCCAGCAGCTCCGGGACAGGGGCCTCACCCCTCCACTTT.

This clonotype was detected ten times or more. J is TRBJ2-4 and V is TRBV19; D remains ambiguous. The CDR3 sequence is 15 residues long. Germline CDR1 LNHDA, CDR2 SQIVND (reference sequence). V was shortened by 2 bases and J by 6 bases, with 14 bases between the two germline ends. CDR3 loop: CASSIFPDRINIQYF. CDR3 DNA sequence: TGTGCCAGTAGTATATTTCCAGACCGCATAAACATTCAGTACTTC.

This chain uses TRBV5-4 with TRBJ2-3; D is uncertain. The CDR3 is made up of 13 amino acids. Looked up from germline, CDR1 is SGHNT and CDR2 is YYREEE (reference sequence). The V and J ends lost 4 bases and 5 bases respectively, with 11 bases between them. The CDR3 region is CASSPRREDTQYF. The CDR3, as DNA: TGTGCCAGCAGCCCAAGACGCGAAGATACGCAGTATTTT.

This chain links TRBV7-9 with TRBJ1-6; 9 nucleotides match TRBD1. The germline V gene encodes CDR1 SEHNR and CDR2 FQNEAQ (reference sequence). The J segment lost 14 bases and the V segment lost 3 bases, leaving 11 bases of the junction unmatched. The CDR3 consists of 15 residues. In DNA, the CDR3 is TGTGCCAGCAGCTTCACCGGGACAGGGTTTGAATCCCTCCACTTT. Translating gives CASSFTGTGFESLHF.

This clonotype was counted ten times or more. For the CDR3, the DNA is TGCAGTGCTTACAGGGTTGGCTACACCTTC. It specifies CSAYRVGYTF. The chain is built from TRBV20-1 and TRBJ1-2; D perhaps matches TRBD1 (6 bases). V lost 5 bases to trimming and J lost 7 bases, with 8 bases between them. Looked up from germline, CDR1 is DFQATT and CDR2 is SNEGSKA (reference sequence). The CDR3 sequence is 10 residues long.

The chain links TRBV5-1 to TRBJ2-7, with no clear D. CDR3 length: 14 amino acids. V lost 1 base and J lost 5, with 13 bases in between. The V gene's germline CDR1 is SGHRS and CDR2 YFSETQ. The CDR3 bases are TGCGCCAGCAGCTTGCGTGGTTTCGGCGACGAGCAGTACTTC. Its translation: CASSLRGFGDEQYF. Full variable domain (rest looked up from reference TRBV5-1 and TRBJ2-7): KAGVTQTPRYLIKTRGQQVTLSCSPISGHRSVSWYQQTPGQGLQFLFEYFSETQRNKGNFPGRFSGRQFSNSRSEMNVSTLELGDSALYLCASSLRGFGDEQYFGPGTRLTVT.

V usage is TRBV28 and J usage is TRBJ2-3; TRBD1 matches at 10 bases. There are 15 residues in the CDR3. The V segment lost 6 bases and the J segment 5 bases; nucleotides outside the gene matches: 8. Germline V gene data show CDR1 as MDHEN and CDR2 as SYDVKM. The CDR3 nucleotides read TGTGCCAGCAGGTCGGACAGGGGGAATGTAGATACGCAGTATTTT. Translation gives CASRSDRGNVDTQYF.

V and J are TRBV5-4 and TRBJ1-5; D not certain. The germline gives CDR1 SGHNT, CDR2 YYREEE (reference sequence). This CDR3 has 18 residues. Trimming removed 2 bases from V and 3 bases from J, with 21 bases in between. The CDR3 region is CASSFGIPGRGNNQPQHF. In DNA, the CDR3 is TGTGCCAGCAGCTTTGGCATACCGGGGAGAGGGAACAATCAGCCCCAGCATTTT.

This chain links TRBV20-1 with TRBJ1-3, with D hard to call. V lost 0 bases and J 4 bases, leaving 7 bases between the germline ends. Per germline, CDR1 DFQATT and CDR2 SNEGSKA (reference sequence). CDR3 length: 13 residues. Here the CDR3 reads CSARDVSGNTIYF. The CDR3 bases are TGCAGTGCTAGAGATGTGTCCGGAAACACCATATATTTT.

This clonotype was found a few times. The chain carries TRBV20-1 and TRBJ1-1; D not resolved. The ends were cut back, 0 bases at V and 4 bases at J, with 12 bases in the middle. The CDR3 runs 14 residues. The germline gives CDR1 DFQATT, CDR2 SNEGSKA (reference sequence). CDR3 protein: CSARDRWRITEAFF. CDR3 nucleotide sequence: TGCAGTGCTAGAGATAGGTGGCGGATCACTGAAGCTTTCTTT.

The chain has TRBV20-1 and TRBJ1-1; maybe TRBD1 (5 bases). There are 13 residues in the CDR3. The V end was cut by 0 bases, the J end by 5 bases, with 10 bases between. Germline V gives CDR1 DFQATT, CDR2 SNEGSKA (reference sequence). The CDR3 reads CSAREEGKTEAFF. The DNA of the CDR3 is TGCAGTGCTAGAGAAGAGGGGAAAACTGAAGCTTTCTTT.

This clonotype has a handful of counts. V usage is TRBV27 and J usage is TRBJ1-1; 7 nucleotides agree with TRBD1. The CDR3 loop spans 12 amino acids. Germline-derived CDR1 and CDR2 are MNHEY and SMNVEV (reference sequence). With V trimmed by 4 bases and J by 8 bases, 4 bases remained unmatched. CDR3 amino acids: CASSSGQLEAFF. CDR3 nucleotide sequence: TGTGCCAGCAGTTCGGGACAGCTCGAAGCTTTCTTT.

V gene TRBV5-6 combines with J gene TRBJ2-7; D assignment may be TRBD1 or TRBD2 (5 bases each). Germline V gives CDR1 SGHDT, CDR2 YYEEEE. Trimming left V 4 bases short and J 3 bases short, with 14 bases between. The CDR3 runs 14 residues. The CDR3: CASSPGRNLYEQYF. CDR3 in DNA: TGTGCCAGCAGCCCGGGACGGAACCTCTACGAGCAGTACTTC.

In this sample, this clonotype turned up many times. The rearrangement links TRBV28 to TRBJ1-2, with unresolved D. The V and J ends lost 2 bases and 1 base respectively, with 11 bases between them. The CDR3 is made up of 15 amino acids. The germline V gene encodes CDR1 MDHEN and CDR2 SYDVKM. CDR3 sequence reads: CASSLEPGHNYGYTF. The DNA of the CDR3 is TGTGCCAGCAGTTTAGAACCAGGTCATAACTATGGCTACACCTTC.

This clonotype has at least ten counts. The J gene is TRBJ1-5, the V gene TRBV12-3 or TRBV12-4, with D maybe TRBD1 (5 bases). V shed 1 base and J shed 0 bases, with 7 bases lying between them. The CDR3 extends over 15 amino acids. The DNA of the CDR3 is TGTGCCAGCAGTTTAGGGGGCAATAGCAATCAGCCCCAGCATTTT. Its translation is CASSLGGNSNQPQHF.

In this sample, this clonotype turned up a few times. This chain links TRBV7-2 with TRBJ2-3; D might be TRBD1 (6 bases). There are 14 residues in the CDR3. CDR1 SGHTA and CDR2 FQGNSA come from the germline V gene. V shed 9 bases and J shed 4 bases, with 17 bases lying between them. The CDR3 sequence is CASLPFPGADTQYF. The CDR3 bases are TGTGCCAGTCTTCCCTTTCCAGGGGCAGATACGCAGTATTTT.

This clonotype was observed a handful of times. The chain employs TRBV12-5 and TRBJ1-1; D is uncertain. Trimming took 2 bases from V and 6 from J, leaving 4 bases between them. Germline CDR1 is LGHNT and CDR2 is FRNRAP. CDR3 length: 11 amino acids. The CDR3 loop is CASGLSAEAFF. The CDR3 nucleotides read TGTGCTAGTGGTTTGTCGGCTGAAGCTTTCTTT.

In its sample, this clonotype was seen a few times. The rearrangement links TRBV7-6 to TRBJ2-1, with D maybe TRBD1 (5 bases). Between the trimmed V and J ends, which lost 2 bases and 7 bases, there was a span of 6 bases. The CDR3 loop spans 12 amino acids. Germline V gene sequence: CDR1 SGHVS, CDR2 FNYEAQ. The CDR3 nucleotides read TGTGCCAGCAGCTTAAAGGGGAATGAGCAGTTCTTC. It specifies CASSLKGNEQFF. Based on the CDR3 plus reference TRBV7-6 and TRBJ2-1, the full variable domain is GAGVSQSPRYKVTKRGQDVALRCDPISGHVSLYWYRQALGQGPEFLTYFNYEAQQDKSGLPNDRFSAERPEGSISTLTIQRTEQRDSAMYRCASSLKGNEQFFGPGTRLTVL.

V gene TRBV7-8 combines with J gene TRBJ2-7; TRBD2 matches 7 bases. Germline loops: CDR1 SGHVS, CDR2 FQNEAQ. The V gene end was trimmed by 4 bases and the J gene end by 3 bases; junction bases not matched to a gene: 9. The CDR3 contains 15 residues. CDR3 sequence (DNA): TGTGCCAGCAGCTCCCGAAGGACTAGGGACTACGAGCAGTACTTC. This sequence encodes CASSSRRTRDYEQYF.

The rearrangement links TRBV12-3 or TRBV12-4 to TRBJ1-1, with D unresolved. V was trimmed by 5 bases and J by 4 bases, leaving 11 bases between them. The CDR3 contains 13 residues. CDR3 sequence reads: CASSPGVGTEAFF. Written as DNA, the CDR3 is TGTGCCAGCAGTCCCGGGGTAGGCACTGAAGCTTTCTTT.